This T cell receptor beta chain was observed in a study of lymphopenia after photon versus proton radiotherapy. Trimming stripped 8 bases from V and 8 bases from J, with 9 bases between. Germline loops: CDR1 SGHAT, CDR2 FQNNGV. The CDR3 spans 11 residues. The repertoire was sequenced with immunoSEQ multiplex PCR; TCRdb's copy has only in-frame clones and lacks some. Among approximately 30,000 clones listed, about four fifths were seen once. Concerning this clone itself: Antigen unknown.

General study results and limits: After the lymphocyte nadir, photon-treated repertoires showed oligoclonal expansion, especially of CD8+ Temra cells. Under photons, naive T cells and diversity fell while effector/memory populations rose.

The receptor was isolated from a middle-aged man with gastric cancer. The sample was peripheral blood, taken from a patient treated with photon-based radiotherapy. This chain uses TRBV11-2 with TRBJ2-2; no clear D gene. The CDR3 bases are TGTGCCAGCGTGAACCTAGGGGAGCTGTTTTTT. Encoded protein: CASVNLGELFF.